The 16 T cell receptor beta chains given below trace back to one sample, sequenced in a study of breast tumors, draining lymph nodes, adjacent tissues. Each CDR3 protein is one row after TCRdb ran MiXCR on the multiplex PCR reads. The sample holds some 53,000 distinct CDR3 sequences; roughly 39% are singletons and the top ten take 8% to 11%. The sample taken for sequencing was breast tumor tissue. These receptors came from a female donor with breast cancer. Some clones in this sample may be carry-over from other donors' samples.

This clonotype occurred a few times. The DNA for the CDR3 is TGTGCCTGGAGGGGGACAGGGGTAACGGGGGAGCAGTACTTC. Its protein is CAWRGTGVTGEQYF. The rearrangement uses TRBV30 and TRBJ2-7; 10 nucleotides match TRBD1. The V gene end was trimmed by 3 bases and the J gene end by 7 bases; junction bases not matched to a gene: 9. The CDR3 has 14 amino acids. Germline V lookup: CDR1 GTSNPN, CDR2 SVGIG (reference sequence).

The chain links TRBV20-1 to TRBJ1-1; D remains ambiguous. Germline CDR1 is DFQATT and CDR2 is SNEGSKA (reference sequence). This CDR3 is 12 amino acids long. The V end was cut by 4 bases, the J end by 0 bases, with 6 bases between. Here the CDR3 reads CSANGVNTEAFF. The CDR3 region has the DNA TGCAGTGCTAATGGGGTGAACACTGAAGCTTTCTTT.

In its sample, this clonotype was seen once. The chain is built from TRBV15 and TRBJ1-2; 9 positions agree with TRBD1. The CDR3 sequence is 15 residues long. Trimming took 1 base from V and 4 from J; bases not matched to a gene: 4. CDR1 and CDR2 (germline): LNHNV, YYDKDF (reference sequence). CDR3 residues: CATSRVGQGGYGYTF. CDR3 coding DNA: TGTGCCACCAGCAGAGTGGGACAGGGTGGCTATGGCTACACCTTC.

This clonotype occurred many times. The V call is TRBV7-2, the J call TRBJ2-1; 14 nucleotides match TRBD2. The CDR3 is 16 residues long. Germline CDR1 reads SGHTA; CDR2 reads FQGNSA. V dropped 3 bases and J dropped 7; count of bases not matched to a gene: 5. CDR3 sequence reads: CASSFAGTSGSNEQFF. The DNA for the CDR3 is TGTGCCAGCAGCTTCGCAGGGACTAGCGGGAGTAATGAGCAGTTCTTC.

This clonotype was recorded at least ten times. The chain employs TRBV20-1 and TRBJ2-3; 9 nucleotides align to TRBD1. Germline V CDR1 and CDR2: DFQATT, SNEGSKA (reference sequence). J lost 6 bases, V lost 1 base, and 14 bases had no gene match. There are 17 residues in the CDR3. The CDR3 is CSARGGSGQGVEDTQYF. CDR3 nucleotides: TGCAGTGCTAGAGGGGGATCGGGACAGGGAGTAGAGGATACGCAGTATTTT.

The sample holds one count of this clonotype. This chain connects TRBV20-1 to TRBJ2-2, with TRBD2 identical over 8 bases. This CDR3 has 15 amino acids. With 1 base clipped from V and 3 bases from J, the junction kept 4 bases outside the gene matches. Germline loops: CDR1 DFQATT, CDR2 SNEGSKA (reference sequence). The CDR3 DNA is TGCAGTGCTAGAGCCGGGACTAGTCACACCGGGGAGCTGTTTTTT. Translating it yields CSARAGTSHTGELFF.

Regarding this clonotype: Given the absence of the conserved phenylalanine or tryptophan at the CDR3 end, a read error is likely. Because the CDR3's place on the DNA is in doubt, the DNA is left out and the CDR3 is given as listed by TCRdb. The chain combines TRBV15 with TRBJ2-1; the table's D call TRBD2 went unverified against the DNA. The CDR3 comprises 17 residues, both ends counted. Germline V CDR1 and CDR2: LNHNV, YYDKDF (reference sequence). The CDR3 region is CATSRDLASGRDNEQSL.

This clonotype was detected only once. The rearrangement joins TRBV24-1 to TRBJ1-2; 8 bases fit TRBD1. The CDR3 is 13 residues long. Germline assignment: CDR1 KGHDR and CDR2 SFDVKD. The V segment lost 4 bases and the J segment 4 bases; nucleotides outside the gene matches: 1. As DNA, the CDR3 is TGTGCCACCAGTGAAGGGACAGGCTATGGCTACACCTTC. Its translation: CATSEGTGYGYTF.

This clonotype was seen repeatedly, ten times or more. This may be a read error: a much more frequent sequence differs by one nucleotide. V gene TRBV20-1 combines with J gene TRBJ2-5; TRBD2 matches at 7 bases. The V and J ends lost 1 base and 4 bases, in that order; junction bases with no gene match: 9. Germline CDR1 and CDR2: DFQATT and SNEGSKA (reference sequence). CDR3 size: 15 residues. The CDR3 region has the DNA TGCAGTGCTAGAGGGGCTAGCGGTGATCCAGAGACCCAGTACTTC. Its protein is CSARGASGDPETQYF.

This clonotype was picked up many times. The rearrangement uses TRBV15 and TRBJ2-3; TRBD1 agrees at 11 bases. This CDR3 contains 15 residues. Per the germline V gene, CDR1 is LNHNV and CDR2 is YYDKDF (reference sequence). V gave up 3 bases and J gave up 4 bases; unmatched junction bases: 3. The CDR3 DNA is TGTGCCACCAGCAGCGCGGGACAGGGGGCAGATACGCAGTATTTT. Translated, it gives CATSSAGQGADTQYF.

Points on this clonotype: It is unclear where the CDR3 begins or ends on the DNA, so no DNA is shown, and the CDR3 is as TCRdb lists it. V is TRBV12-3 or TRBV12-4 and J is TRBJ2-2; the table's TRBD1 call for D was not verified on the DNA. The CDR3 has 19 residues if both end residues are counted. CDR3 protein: CASNLSGGRGEQYFGELFF.

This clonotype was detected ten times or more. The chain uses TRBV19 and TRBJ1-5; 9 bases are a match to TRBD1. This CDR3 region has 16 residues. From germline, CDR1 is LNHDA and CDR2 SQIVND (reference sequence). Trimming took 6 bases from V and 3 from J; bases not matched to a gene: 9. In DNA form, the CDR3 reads TGTGCCAGTAGAAAAGGGGGACAGGGTATCAATCAGCCCCAGCATTTT. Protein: CASRKGGQGINQPQHF.

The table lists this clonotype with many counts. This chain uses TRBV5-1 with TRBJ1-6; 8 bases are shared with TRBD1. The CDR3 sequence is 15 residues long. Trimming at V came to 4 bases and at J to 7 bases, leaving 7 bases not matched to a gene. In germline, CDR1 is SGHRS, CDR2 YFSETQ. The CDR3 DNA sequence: TGCGCCAGCAGCATTACCGGACAGGGAAATTCACCCCTCCACTTT. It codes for CASSITGQGNSPLHF.

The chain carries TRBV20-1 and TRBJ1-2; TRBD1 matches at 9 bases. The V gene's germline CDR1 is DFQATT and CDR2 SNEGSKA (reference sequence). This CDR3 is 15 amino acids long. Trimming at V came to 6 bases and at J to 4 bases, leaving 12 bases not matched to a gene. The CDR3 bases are TGCAGTGCAAGGGACAGGGAGGACGCTACCTATGGCTACACCTTC. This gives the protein CSARDREDATYGYTF.

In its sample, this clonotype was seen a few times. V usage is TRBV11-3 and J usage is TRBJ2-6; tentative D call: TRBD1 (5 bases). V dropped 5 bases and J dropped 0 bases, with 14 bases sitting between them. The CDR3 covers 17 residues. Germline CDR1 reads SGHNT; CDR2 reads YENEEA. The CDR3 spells CASSPGGQTSGANVLTF. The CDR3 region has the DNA TGTGCCAGCAGCCCTGGTGGACAAACCTCTGGGGCCAACGTCCTGACTTTC.

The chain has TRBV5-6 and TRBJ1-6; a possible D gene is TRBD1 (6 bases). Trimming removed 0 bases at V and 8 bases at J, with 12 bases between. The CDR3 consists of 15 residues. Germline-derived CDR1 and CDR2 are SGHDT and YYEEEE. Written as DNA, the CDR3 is TGTGCCAGCAGCTTGGCCAGGAACAGGGATTCACCCCTCCACTTT. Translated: CASSLARNRDSPLHF.